This T cell receptor (beta chain) emerged from a study of blood T cells in healthy people across ages. Broader study findings: Naive and antigen-experienced cells were not separated, limiting conclusive comparison. The long-lived group displayed more naive CD4+ cells, plus higher diversity, than the aged donors did.

Each sample yielded at least 6 micrograms of PBMC total RNA. Germline CDR1 SGHRS, CDR2 YFSETQ. The V gene end was trimmed by 4 bases and the J gene end by 2 bases; junction bases not matched to a gene: 6. CDR3 size: 17 residues. Using a J-beta primer mix together with a sample-barcoded 5' primer, a second PCR was run for roughly 7 to 12 cycles. A tag from a template-switch adaptor with 12 random nucleotides marked each cDNA molecule. A single record per CDR3 protein comes from TCRdb applying MiXCR to the 5' RACE reads. The data hold about 760,000 distinct CDR3 sequences, with roughly three fifths observed a single time. In the case of this clonotype: Its antigen is undetermined.

This chain links TRBV5-1 with TRBJ2-5, with 15 bases matching TRBD2. Sample: blood. The source is a man aged 40-49 years in good health. CDR3: CASSVGLAGGGQETQYF. In DNA form, the CDR3 reads TGCGCCAGCAGCGTGGGACTAGCGGGAGGTGGACAAGAGACCCAGTACTTC. The full variable domain, its missing parts supplied by reference TRBV5-1 and TRBJ2-5, is KAGVTQTPRYLIKTRGQQVTLSCSPISGHRSVSWYQQTPGQGLQFLFEYFSETQRNKGNFPGRFSGRQFSNSRSEMNVSTLELGDSALYLCASSVGLAGGGQETQYFGPGTRLLVL.